The sample holds a few counts of the clone carrying this T cell receptor beta chain. The data belong to a study of blood T cell repertoires in COVID-19. Looking at the study overall: Whether acute or convalescent, the COVID-19 samples came from the United States, Italy and Spain. Sources were T cells, B-cell-depleted T cells, or PBMCs; the material itself was cDNA or gDNA.

In the authors' methods: Reference gene primer amplification in the assay estimated nucleated cell counts. Clones were read by immunoSEQ multiplex PCR, and TCRdb kept only the in-frame ones, dropping some. That table furnishes V, J and clone size, whereas the DNA furnished D and trimming. The repertoire has 250,000 to 300,000 clones, roughly nine tenths of them found once; the top ten carry 0.85% to 0.95%. The clonotype originates from a woman between 40 and 50 years old who had recovered from COVID-19. Sequenced sample: peripheral blood.

The CDR3 DNA sequence: TGTGCTAGTGGTTTGGGAATTCAGGGGTTTGGAAACACCATATATTTT. This gives the protein CASGLGIQGFGNTIYF. The chain links TRBV12-5 to TRBJ1-3, with D perhaps matching TRBD1 (6 bases). The CDR3 contains 16 residues. Germline CDR1 LGHNT, CDR2 FRNRAP. Trimming left V 1 base short and J 3 bases short, with 13 bases between.